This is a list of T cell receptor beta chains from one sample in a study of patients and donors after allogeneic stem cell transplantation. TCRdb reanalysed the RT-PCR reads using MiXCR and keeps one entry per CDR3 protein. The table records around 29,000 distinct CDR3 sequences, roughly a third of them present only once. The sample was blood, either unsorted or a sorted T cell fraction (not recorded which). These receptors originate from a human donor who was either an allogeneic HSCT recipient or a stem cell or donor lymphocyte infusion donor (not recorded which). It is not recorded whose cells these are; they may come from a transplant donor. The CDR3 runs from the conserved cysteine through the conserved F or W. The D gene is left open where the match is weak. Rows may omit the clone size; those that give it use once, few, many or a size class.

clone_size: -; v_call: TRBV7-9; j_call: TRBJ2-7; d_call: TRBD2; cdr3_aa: CASSSGTSVTTYEQYF; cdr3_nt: TGTGCCAGCAGCTCCGGGACTAGCGTAACGACCTACGAGCAGTACTTC
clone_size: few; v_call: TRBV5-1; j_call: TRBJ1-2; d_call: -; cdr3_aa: CASSSQDGYTF; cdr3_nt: TGCGCCAGCAGCTCTCAGGATGGCTACACCTTC
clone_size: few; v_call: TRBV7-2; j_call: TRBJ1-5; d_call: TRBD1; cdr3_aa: CASSFDRAYQPQHF; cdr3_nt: TGTGCCAGCAGCTTCGACAGGGCGTATCAGCCCCAGCATTTT
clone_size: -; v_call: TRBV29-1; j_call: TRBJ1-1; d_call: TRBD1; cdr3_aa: CSVDGTEQNTEAFF; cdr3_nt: TGCAGCGTTGACGGGACAGAACAGAACACTGAAGCTTTCTTT
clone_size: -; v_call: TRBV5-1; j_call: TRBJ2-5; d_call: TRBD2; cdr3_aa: CASSLLAGEETQYF; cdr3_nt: TGCGCCAGCAGCTTGCTAGCGGGGGAAGAGACCCAGTACTTC
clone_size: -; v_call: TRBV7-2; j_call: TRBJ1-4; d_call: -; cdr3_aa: CASSSERGRGKLFF; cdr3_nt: TGTGCCAGCAGCTCAGAGAGGGGTAGAGGAAAACTGTTTTTT
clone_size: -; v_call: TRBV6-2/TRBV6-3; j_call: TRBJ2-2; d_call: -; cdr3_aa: CASSYARGTLGELFF; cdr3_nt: TGTGCCAGCAGTTACGCCCGAGGGACGCTTGGGGAGCTGTTTTTT
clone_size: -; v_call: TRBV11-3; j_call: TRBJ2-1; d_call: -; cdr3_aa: CASSHDNEQFF; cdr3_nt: TGTGCCAGCAGTCACGACAATGAGCAGTTCTTC
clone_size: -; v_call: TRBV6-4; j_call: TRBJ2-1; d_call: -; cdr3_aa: CASSQRAYNEQFF; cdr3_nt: TGTGCCAGCAGCCAGAGGGCCTACAATGAGCAGTTCTTC
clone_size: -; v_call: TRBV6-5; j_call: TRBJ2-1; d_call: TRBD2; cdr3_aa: CASSLAGAYGEQFF; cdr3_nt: TGTGCCAGCAGTCTAGCGGGAGCCTATGGGGAGCAGTTCTTC
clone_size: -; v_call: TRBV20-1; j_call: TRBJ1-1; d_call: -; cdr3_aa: CSAPGYHGRETFF; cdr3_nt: TGCAGTGCGCCCGGGTACCACGGTCGGGAAACTTTCTTT
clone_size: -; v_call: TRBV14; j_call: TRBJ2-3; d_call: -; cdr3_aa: CASSHVNWGGGTDTQYF; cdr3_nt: TGTGCCAGCAGTCACGTTAACTGGGGGGGCGGAACAGATACGCAGTATTTT
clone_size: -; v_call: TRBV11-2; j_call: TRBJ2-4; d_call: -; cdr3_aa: CASSHGTVLAKNIQYF; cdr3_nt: TGTGCCAGCTCCCACGGGACGGTACTAGCCAAAAACATTCAGTACTTC
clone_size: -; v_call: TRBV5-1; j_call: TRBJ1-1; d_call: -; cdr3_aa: CASSKWTVNTEAFF; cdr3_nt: TGCGCCAGCAGCAAGTGGACGGTGAACACTGAAGCTTTCTTT
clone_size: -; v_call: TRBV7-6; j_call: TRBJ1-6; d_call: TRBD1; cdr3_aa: CASSIEPTGVLYSPLHF; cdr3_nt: TGTGCCAGCAGCATAGAACCCACAGGGGTGTTGTATTCACCCCTCCACTTT
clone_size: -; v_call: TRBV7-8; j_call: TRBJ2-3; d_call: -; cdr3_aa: CASSLISGLTDTQYF; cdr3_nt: TGTGCCAGCAGCTTAATCTCTGGGCTCACAGATACGCAGTATTTT
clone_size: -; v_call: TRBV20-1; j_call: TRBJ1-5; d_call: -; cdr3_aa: CSATSSRYSNQPQHF; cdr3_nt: TGCAGTGCTACTTCCAGTCGCTATAGCAATCAGCCCCAGCATTTT
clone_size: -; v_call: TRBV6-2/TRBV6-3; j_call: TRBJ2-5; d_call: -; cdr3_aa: CASSPGGAQETQYF; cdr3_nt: TGTGCCAGCAGCCCAGGCGGGGCACAAGAGACCCAGTACTTC
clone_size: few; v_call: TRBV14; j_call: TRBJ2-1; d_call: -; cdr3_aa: CASSHYNEQFF; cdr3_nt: TGTGCCAGCAGCCACTACAATGAGCAGTTCTTC
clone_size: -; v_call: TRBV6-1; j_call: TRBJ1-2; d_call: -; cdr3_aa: CASSVIVADGGYGYTF; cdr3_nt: TGTGCCAGCAGTGTGATAGTAGCTGACGGGGGCTATGGCTACACCTTC
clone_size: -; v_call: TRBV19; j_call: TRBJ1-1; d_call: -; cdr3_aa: CASSIETVNTEAFF; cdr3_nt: TGTGCCAGTAGTATAGAGACAGTGAACACTGAAGCTTTCTTT
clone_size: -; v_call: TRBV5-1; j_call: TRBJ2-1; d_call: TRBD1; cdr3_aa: CASRPRQGSQFF; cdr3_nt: TGCGCCAGCCGCCCCCGACAGGGGTCGCAGTTCTTC
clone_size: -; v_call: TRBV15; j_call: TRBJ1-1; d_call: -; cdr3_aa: CATSRDFGTTVNTEAFF; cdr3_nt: TGTGCCACCAGCAGAGATTTTGGGACTACCGTGAACACTGAAGCTTTCTTT
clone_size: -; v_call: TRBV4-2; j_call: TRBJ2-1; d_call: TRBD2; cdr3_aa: CASSQAGLADYNEQFF; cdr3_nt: TGTGCCAGCAGCCAAGCGGGACTAGCGGATTACAATGAGCAGTTCTTC
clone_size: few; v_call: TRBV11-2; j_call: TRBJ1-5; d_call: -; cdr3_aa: CASSLEGTANQPQHF; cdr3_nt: TGTGCCAGCAGCTTAGAGGGGACGGCCAATCAGCCCCAGCATTTT
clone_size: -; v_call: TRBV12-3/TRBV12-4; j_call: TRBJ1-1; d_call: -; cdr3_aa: CASSFGWTEAFF; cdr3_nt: TGTGCCAGCAGTTTCGGGTGGACTGAAGCTTTCTTT
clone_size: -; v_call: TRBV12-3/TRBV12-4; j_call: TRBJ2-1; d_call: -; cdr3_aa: CASSFENRQQFF; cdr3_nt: TGTGCCAGCAGTTTTGAGAACAGGCAGCAGTTCTTC
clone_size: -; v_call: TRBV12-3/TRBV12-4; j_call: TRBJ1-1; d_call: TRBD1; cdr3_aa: CASQGGLPEAFF; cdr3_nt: TGTGCCAGCCAGGGGGGTCTGCCTGAAGCTTTCTTT
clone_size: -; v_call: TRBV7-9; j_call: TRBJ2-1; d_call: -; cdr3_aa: CASSWVDEQFF; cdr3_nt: TGTGCCAGCAGCTGGGTGGATGAGCAGTTCTTC
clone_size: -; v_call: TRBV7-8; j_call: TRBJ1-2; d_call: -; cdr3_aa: CASSLNLAGSGYTF; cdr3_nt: TGTGCCAGCAGCTTAAACCTGGCAGGGTCCGGCTACACCTTC
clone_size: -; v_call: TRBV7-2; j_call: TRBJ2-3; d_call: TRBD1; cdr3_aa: CASSPRGTGRADTQYF; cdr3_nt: TGTGCCAGCAGCCCTAGGGGGACAGGTCGCGCAGATACGCAGTATTTT
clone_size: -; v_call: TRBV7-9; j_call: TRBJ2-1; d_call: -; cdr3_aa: CASSWAGAYNEQFF; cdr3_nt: TGTGCCAGCAGTTGGGCCGGTGCCTACAATGAGCAGTTCTTC
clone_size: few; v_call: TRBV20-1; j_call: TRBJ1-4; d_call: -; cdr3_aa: CSARAEKLFF; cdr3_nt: TGCAGTGCTAGGGCTGAAAAACTGTTTTTT
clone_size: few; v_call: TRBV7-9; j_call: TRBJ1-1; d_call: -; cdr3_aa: CASTDPAGDTEAFF; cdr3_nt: TGTGCCAGCACCGACCCTGCCGGAGACACTGAAGCTTTCTTT
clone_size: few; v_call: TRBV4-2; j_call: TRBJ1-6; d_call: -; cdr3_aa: CASSQDRSGHWPIHF; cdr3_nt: TGTGCCAGCAGCCAAGATAGATCAGGACATTGGCCAATCCACTTT
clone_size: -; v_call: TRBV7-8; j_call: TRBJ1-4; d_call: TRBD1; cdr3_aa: CASSLQGDEKLFF; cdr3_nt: TGTGCCAGCAGCCTACAGGGGGACGAAAAACTGTTTTTT
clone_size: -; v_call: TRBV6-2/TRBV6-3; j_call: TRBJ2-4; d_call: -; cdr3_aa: CASSVTRENIQYF; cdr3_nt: TGTGCCAGCAGTGTCACCCGGGAAAACATTCAGTACTTC
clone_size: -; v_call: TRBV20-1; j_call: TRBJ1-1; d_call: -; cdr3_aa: CSARSGLINPNTEAFF; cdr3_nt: TGCAGTGCTAGATCAGGCCTCATTAACCCGAACACTGAAGCTTTCTTT
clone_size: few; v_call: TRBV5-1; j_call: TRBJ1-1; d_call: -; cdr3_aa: CASSLGSTMNTEAFF; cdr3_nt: TGCGCCAGCAGCTTGGGTTCAACCATGAACACTGAAGCTTTCTTT
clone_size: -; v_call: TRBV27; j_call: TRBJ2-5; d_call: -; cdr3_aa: CASSSFRGLEETQYF; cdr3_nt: TGTGCCAGCAGTTCCTTCCGTGGGTTGGAAGAGACCCAGTACTTC
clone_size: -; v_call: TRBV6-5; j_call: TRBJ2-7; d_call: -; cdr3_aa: CASSYRPLAGSEQYF; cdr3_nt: TGTGCCAGCAGTTACCGCCCCCTAGCTGGCTCCGAGCAGTACTTC
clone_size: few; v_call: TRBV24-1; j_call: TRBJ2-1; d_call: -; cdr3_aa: CATTGPDFVRWGEQFF; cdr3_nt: TGTGCCACCACGGGCCCCGATTTCGTTCGCTGGGGCGAGCAGTTCTTC
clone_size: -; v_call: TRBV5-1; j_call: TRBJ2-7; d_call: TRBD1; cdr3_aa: CASSLSPGQVYEQYF; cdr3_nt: TGCGCCAGCAGCTTGTCACCGGGACAGGTCTACGAGCAGTACTTC
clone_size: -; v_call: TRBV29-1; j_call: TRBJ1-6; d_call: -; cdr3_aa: CSAARDADSPLHF; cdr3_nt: TGCAGCGCCGCCCGGGACGCTGATTCACCCCTCCACTTT
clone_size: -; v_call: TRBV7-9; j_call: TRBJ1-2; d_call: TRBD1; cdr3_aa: CASSTRDRGYGYTF; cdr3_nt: TGTGCCAGCAGCACCCGGGACAGGGGCTATGGCTACACCTTC
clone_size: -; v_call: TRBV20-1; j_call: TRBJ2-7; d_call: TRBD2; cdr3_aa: CSARSTSGWGSYEQYF; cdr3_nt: TGCAGTGCTAGAAGTACTAGCGGTTGGGGCTCCTACGAGCAGTACTTC
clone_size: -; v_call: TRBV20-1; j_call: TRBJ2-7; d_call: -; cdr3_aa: CSADIRHAYYEQYF; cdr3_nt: TGCAGTGCCGACATTCGACATGCTTACTACGAGCAGTACTTC
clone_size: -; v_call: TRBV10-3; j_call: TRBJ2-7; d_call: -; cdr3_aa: CAISGRKDEQYF; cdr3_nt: TGTGCCATCAGTGGAAGGAAAGACGAGCAGTACTTC
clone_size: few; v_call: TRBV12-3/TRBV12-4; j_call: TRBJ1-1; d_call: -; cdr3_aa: CASRGAANAEAFF; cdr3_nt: TGTGCCAGCAGGGGAGCCGCGAACGCTGAAGCTTTCTTT
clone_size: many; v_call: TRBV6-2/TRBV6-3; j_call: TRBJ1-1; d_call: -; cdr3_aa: CASSYGTTANTEAFF; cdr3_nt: TGTGCCAGCAGTTACGGAACGACAGCGAACACTGAAGCTTTCTTT
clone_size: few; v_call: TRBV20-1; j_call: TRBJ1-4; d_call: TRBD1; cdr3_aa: CSARDSPNEKLFF; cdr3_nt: TGCAGTGCCAGGGACAGCCCTAATGAAAAACTGTTTTTT
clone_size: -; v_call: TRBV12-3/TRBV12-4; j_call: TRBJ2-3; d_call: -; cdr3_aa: CASRPRASGTDTQYF; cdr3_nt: TGTGCCAGCAGGCCCCGCGCTAGCGGCACAGATACGCAGTATTTT
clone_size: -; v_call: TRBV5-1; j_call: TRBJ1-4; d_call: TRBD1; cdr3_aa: CASSDRGDGEKLFF; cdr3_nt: TGCGCCAGCAGCGACAGGGGGGACGGTGAAAAACTGTTTTTT